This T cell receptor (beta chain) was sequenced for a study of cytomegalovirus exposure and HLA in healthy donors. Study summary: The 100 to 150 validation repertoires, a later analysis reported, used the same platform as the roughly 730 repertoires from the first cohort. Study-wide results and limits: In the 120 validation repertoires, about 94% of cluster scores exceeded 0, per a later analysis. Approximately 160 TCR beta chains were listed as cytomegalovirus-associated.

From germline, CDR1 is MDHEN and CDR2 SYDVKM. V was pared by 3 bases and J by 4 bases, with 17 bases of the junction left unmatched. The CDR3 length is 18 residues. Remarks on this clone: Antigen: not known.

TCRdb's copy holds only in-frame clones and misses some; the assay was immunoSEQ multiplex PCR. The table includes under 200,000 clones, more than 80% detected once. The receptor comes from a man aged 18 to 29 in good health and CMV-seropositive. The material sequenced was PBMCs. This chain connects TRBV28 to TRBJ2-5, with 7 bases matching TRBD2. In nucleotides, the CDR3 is TGTGCCAGCAGTTTCAAGCGGGACGGGGCCCGTCCTCGAGAGACCCAGTACTTC. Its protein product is CASSFKRDGARPRETQYF.